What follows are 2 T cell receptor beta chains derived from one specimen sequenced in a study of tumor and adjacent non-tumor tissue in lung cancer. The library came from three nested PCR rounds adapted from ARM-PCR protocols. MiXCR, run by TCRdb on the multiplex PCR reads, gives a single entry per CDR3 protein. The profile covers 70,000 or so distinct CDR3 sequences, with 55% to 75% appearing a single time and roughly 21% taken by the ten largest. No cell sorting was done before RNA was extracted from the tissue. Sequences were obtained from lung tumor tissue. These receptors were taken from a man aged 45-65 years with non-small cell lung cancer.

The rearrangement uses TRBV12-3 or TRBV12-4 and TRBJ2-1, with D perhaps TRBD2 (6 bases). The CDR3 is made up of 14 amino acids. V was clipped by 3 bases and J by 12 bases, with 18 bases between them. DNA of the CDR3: TGTGCCAGCAGTTTCTGGGGGGAGTACAACGTGCAGTTCTTC. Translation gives CASSFWGEYNVQFF.

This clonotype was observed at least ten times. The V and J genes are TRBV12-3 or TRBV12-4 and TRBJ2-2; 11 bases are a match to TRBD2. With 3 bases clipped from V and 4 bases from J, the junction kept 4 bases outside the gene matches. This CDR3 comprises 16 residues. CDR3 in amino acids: CASSFLAGGTTGELFF. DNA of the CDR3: TGTGCCAGCAGTTTCTTAGCGGGAGGGACCACCGGGGAGCTGTTTTTT.